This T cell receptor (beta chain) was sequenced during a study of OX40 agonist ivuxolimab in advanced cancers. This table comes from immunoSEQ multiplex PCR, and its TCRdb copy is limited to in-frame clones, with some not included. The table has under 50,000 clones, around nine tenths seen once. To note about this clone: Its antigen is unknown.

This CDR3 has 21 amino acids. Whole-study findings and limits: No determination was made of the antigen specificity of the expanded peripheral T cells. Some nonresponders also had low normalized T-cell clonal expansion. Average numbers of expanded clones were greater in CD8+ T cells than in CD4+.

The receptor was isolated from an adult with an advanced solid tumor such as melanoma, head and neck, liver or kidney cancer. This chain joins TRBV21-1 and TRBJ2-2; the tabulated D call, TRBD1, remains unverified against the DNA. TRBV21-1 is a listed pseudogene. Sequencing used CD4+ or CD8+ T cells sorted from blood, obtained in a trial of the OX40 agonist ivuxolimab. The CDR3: CASSKNEEGQGAVFNTGELFF. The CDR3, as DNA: TGTGCCAGCAGCAAAAATGAAGAGGGACAGGGGGCGGTTTTTAACACCGGGGAGCTGTTTTTT.